This T cell receptor beta chain emerged from a study of Graves' ophthalmopathy and Graves' hyperthyroidism. For repertoire sequencing, the TCR beta CDR3 regions were amplified from RNA transcripts. The workflow started with a first-round RT-PCR run with HTBI primers and then moved on to a second-round multiplex PCR. TCRdb called the multiplex PCR reads again in MiXCR, with one record for every CDR3 protein. This table holds 600,000 to 950,000 distinct CDR3 sequences, 40% found once. A remark on this clonotype: Antigen: not known.

Study-wide findings and caveats: The model forecast ophthalmopathy progression, reaching around 70% sensitivity and around 73% specificity. Clonotypes were expanded in thyroid at above 0.001 frequency, and most also appeared in blood.

This CDR3 has 13 residues. CDR1 SQVTM and CDR2 ANQGSEA come from the germline V gene. With 7 bases clipped from V and 3 bases from J, the junction kept 5 bases outside the gene matches. The V call is TRBV29-1, the J call TRBJ1-4; TRBD1 matches at 7 bases. The origin of this receptor is an adult man with Graves' ophthalmopathy. The source material was peripheral blood. The CDR3 here is CSGSGQPNEKLFF. The CDR3 nucleotides are TGCAGCGGATCGGGACAGCCTAATGAAAAACTGTTTTTT.